This T cell receptor (beta chain) was profiled in a study of blood T cell repertoires in COVID-19. At the level of the study: The analysed material was cDNA or gDNA that came from T cells, B-cell-depleted T cells, or PBMCs.

Per the original data handling: Amplification of reference gene primers provided the estimated nucleated cell counts. TCRdb's copy holds only in-frame clones and misses some; the assay was immunoSEQ multiplex PCR. V and J calls and clone size are those listed in that table; D and trimming were worked out from the DNA. The sample has 160,000 or so clones; around 80% are singletons. CDR1 and CDR2 from the germline V gene are SGHAT and FQNNGV. Trimming at V came to 6 bases and at J to 10 bases, leaving 8 bases not matched to a gene. The CDR3 has 14 amino acids. Sequenced input: peripheral blood. The rearrangement links TRBV11-2 to TRBJ1-6, with 8 bases that match TRBD1. The TCR sequence derives from a man in his sixties with active or convalescent COVID-19. The CDR3 DNA is TGTGCCAGCAGACAAACAGGGGGGCGGTCACCCCTCCACTTT. It is translated as CASRQTGGRSPLHF.